Listed below are T cell receptor beta chains from one sample, sequenced in a study. One entry per CDR3 protein results from TCRdb running MiXCR on the 5' RACE reads. The table lists about 8,600 distinct CDR3 sequences, 16% of them singletons. Sequenced material: memory CD4+ T cells sorted from blood. The receptors were gathered from a female donor with breast cancer. The CDR3 runs from the conserved cysteine through the conserved F or W. The D gene is left open where the match is weak.

D | V | CDR3
TRBD1 | TRBV6-5 | CASSRGQGSGTEAFF
. | TRBV4-1 | CASSQLGHRPKRGDIQYF
. | TRBV20-1 | CSASFRGIQETQYF
. | TRBV9 | CASSVEAGAVSDTQYF
. | TRBV5-1 | CASGERSTDTQYF
TRBD2 | TRBV4-1 | CASSTGLADYEQYF
TRBD2 | TRBV5-1 | CASSGRAGGPSETQYF
. | TRBV7-9 | CASSLSVDTEAFF
. | TRBV4-3 | CASSQEPPYEQYF
. | TRBV7-2 | CASSPRRGSSYNEQFF